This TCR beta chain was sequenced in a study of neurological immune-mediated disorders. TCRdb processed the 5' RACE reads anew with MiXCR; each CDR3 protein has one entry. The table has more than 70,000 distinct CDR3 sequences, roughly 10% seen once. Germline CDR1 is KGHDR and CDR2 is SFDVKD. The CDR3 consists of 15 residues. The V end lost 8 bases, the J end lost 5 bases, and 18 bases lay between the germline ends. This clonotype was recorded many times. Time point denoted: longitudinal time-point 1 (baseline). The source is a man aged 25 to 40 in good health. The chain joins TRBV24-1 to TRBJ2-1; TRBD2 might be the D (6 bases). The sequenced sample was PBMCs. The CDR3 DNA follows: TGTGCCACCACCTCCGGAGGGGAGAAGAACAATGAGCAGTTCTTC. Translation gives CATTSGGEKNNEQFF.